The 26 T cell receptor beta chains below were found in one sample sequenced in a study of blood T cell repertoires in COVID-19. Using immunoSEQ multiplex PCR, the repertoire was profiled, and TCRdb retains in-frame clones only, with some absent. The repertoire has 53,000 or so clones, about four fifths of them found once; the top ten carry roughly a sixth. The sample was peripheral blood. Receptors originate from a man between 65 and 79 years old with active COVID-19.

This chain's CDR3 is CASSDTPGQGGTGELFF. Here the CDR3 DNA reads TGCGCCAGCAGCGATACCCCGGGACAGGGAGGCACCGGGGAGCTGTTTTTT. V gene TRBV5-1 combines with J gene TRBJ2-2; 9 bases align to TRBD1. The V segment lost 4 bases and the J segment 4 bases; nucleotides outside the gene matches: 11. This CDR3 has 17 residues. Per germline, CDR1 SGHRS and CDR2 YFSETQ.

The chain combines TRBV19 with TRBJ1-5; unclear D gene. Looked up from germline, CDR1 is LNHDA and CDR2 is SQIVND (reference sequence). V was shortened by 1 base and J by 3 bases, with 4 bases between the two germline ends. The CDR3 extends over 13 amino acids. The chain's CDR3 is CASSIGHNQPQHF. Here the CDR3 DNA reads TGTGCCAGTAGTATAGGGCACAATCAGCCCCAGCATTTT.

This chain uses TRBV11-2 with TRBJ2-7; perhaps TRBD2 as D (5 bases). The CDR3 is made up of 16 amino acids. CDR1 is SGHAT, CDR2 FQNNGV, per germline. The V end lost 5 bases, the J end lost 10 bases, and 27 bases lay between the germline ends. This chain's CDR3 is CASSPPGSAFPYGQYF. DNA of the CDR3: TGTGCCAGCAGCCCCCCGGGTAGCGCGTTTCCTTACGGACAGTACTTC.

V and J are TRBV27 and TRBJ1-5; 10 bases map to TRBD1. The CDR3 is 17 residues long. The V and J ends lost 7 bases and 0 bases, in that order; junction bases with no gene match: 9. CDR1 is MNHEY, CDR2 SMNVEV, per germline (reference sequence). This CDR3 is CASTTGTGAYSNQPQHF. The CDR3 nucleotides are TGTGCCAGCACCACCGGGACAGGGGCATATAGCAATCAGCCCCAGCATTTT.

V usage is TRBV18 and J usage is TRBJ2-3, with TRBD1 identical over 7 bases. This CDR3 has 17 residues. V lost 5 bases, J lost 4 bases, and 15 bases stayed unmatched. The germline gives CDR1 KGHSH, CDR2 LQKENI. CDR3 sequence (DNA): TGTGCCAGCTCAATAGGACAGGCGAGATTGGGCGCAGATACGCAGTATTTT. It translates to CASSIGQARLGADTQYF.

The CDR3 loop is CAIGQSGSNNEQFF. In DNA form, the CDR3 reads TGTGCCATCGGACAAAGCGGGAGCAATAATGAGCAGTTCTTC. The rearrangement links TRBV10-3 to TRBJ2-1; 8 bases fit TRBD2. V lost 8 bases and J lost 7; bases outside the gene matches: 10. CDR1 is ENHRY and CDR2 is SYGVKD in the germline V gene. The CDR3 loop spans 14 amino acids.

This clone was seen once. The genes are TRBV5-4 and TRBJ2-5; TRBD1 matches 11 bases. This CDR3 region has 15 residues. The ends lost 5 bases at V and 5 bases at J; junction bases unmatched: 8. CDR1 and CDR2 (germline): SGHNT, YYREEE (reference sequence). The CDR3 reads CASRSGQGARETQYF. CDR3 coding DNA: TGTGCCAGCAGATCTGGACAGGGGGCGCGGGAGACCCAGTACTTC.

This chain links TRBV27 with TRBJ2-7, with 8 positions matching TRBD1. Germline V gives CDR1 MNHEY, CDR2 SMNVEV (reference sequence). The V and J ends lost 5 bases and 0 bases, in that order; junction bases with no gene match: 12. CDR3 length: 17 amino acids. In DNA, the CDR3 is TGTGCCAGCAGTCAACCGCCGGGACAGGCCAGCTCCTACGAGCAGTACTTC. Translated, it gives CASSQPPGQASSYEQYF.

The chain combines TRBV5-1 with TRBJ2-2, with 8 bases aligning to TRBD2. The J segment lost 6 bases and the V segment lost 2 bases, leaving 6 bases of the junction unmatched. This CDR3 is built from 15 residues. Germline V CDR1 and CDR2: SGHRS, YFSETQ. The CDR3 nucleotides are TGCGCCAGCAGCTTATCAACTAGCGGAGCCGGGGAGCTGTTTTTT. This encodes CASSLSTSGAGELFF.

This chain uses TRBV27 with TRBJ2-7; TRBD1 might be the D (6 bases). V lost 6 bases to trimming and J lost 6 bases, with 15 bases between them. The CDR3 consists of 13 residues. The V gene's germline CDR1 is MNHEY and CDR2 SMNVEV (reference sequence). In nucleotides, the CDR3 is TGTGCCAGCAGACGGGACAAGGGGCTCGAGCAGTACTTC. Its protein is CASRRDKGLEQYF.

The count of this clone is one. The chain links TRBV5-1 to TRBJ1-2; tentative D call: TRBD1 (5 bases). Trimming took 4 bases from V and 14 from J, leaving 15 bases between them. Germline values: CDR1 SGHRS, CDR2 YFSETQ. The CDR3 spans 11 residues. The CDR3: CASSGTGILTF. DNA of the CDR3: TGCGCCAGCAGCGGTACAGGAATCCTAACCTTC.

The chain has TRBV6-5 and TRBJ2-5; 8 bases line up with TRBD2. Trimming took 8 bases from V and 5 from J; bases not matched to a gene: 13. The CDR3 has 15 residues. In germline, CDR1 is MNHEY, CDR2 SVGAGI. CDR3 in amino acids: CASGWASGQGETQYF. The CDR3 region has the DNA TGTGCCAGCGGGTGGGCTAGCGGGCAGGGGGAGACCCAGTACTTC.

The chain links TRBV2 to TRBJ2-1; D ambiguous. Germline CDR1 SNHLY, CDR2 FYNNEI. This CDR3 is 11 amino acids long. V shed 4 bases and J shed 7 bases, with 5 bases lying between them. This CDR3 is CASSVLNEQFF. The CDR3, as DNA: TGTGCCAGCAGTGTCCTTAATGAGCAGTTCTTC.

The V and J genes are TRBV5-1 and TRBJ1-5; possible D gene TRBD1, 5 bases. V lost 3 bases and J 5 bases, leaving 18 bases between the germline ends. The CDR3 covers 16 residues. The germline CDR1 and CDR2 sequences are SGHRS and YFSETQ. The CDR3 DNA follows: TGCGCCAGCAGCTCGCAGGGATTAGGAGGGGATCAGCCCCAGCATTTT. This encodes CASSSQGLGGDQPQHF. Using reference TRBV5-1 and TRBJ1-5 for the parts outside the CDR3, the full variable domain is KAGVTQTPRYLIKTRGQQVTLSCSPISGHRSVSWYQQTPGQGLQFLFEYFSETQRNKGNFPGRFSGRQFSNSRSEMNVSTLELGDSALYLCASSSQGLGGDQPQHFGDGTRLSIL.

The V call is TRBV5-1, the J call TRBJ2-1, with 12 bases matching TRBD2. Germline CDR1 SGHRS, CDR2 YFSETQ. V lost 4 bases, J lost 9 bases, and 8 bases stayed unmatched. The CDR3 consists of 15 residues. The CDR3 spells CASSGRTSGIVEQFF. The CDR3, as DNA: TGCGCCAGCAGCGGGCGGACTAGCGGGATCGTTGAGCAGTTCTTC. The complete variable domain, with remaining parts taken from reference TRBV5-1 and TRBJ2-1, reads KAGVTQTPRYLIKTRGQQVTLSCSPISGHRSVSWYQQTPGQGLQFLFEYFSETQRNKGNFPGRFSGRQFSNSRSEMNVSTLELGDSALYLCASSGRTSGIVEQFFGPGTRLTVL.

The chain is built from TRBV4-1 and TRBJ2-1, with 7 bases matching TRBD2. CDR1 and CDR2 (germline): MGHRA, YSYEKL. The CDR3 loop spans 15 amino acids. V shed 8 bases, J shed 2 bases, and the junction held 9 bases outside the gene matches. The CDR3 sequence is CASAAGELAYNEQFF. The CDR3, as DNA: TGCGCCAGCGCCGCGGGGGAGTTGGCCTACAATGAGCAGTTCTTC.

The chain links TRBV4-2 to TRBJ1-5, with D possibly being TRBD1 (5 bases). Trimming removed 0 bases from V and 7 bases from J, with 16 bases in between. The germline V gene has CDR1 LGHNA and CDR2 YNFKEQ. The CDR3 extends over 16 amino acids. CDR3 loop: CASSQDPAQGGQPQHF. The CDR3 region has the DNA TGTGCCAGCAGCCAAGATCCGGCCCAGGGAGGCCAGCCCCAGCATTTT.

The chain carries TRBV5-4 and TRBJ1-5, with D possibly being TRBD1 (5 bases). Trimming left V 3 bases short and J 3 bases short, with 13 bases between. CDR3 length equals 15 residues. Germline V gene sequence: CDR1 SGHNT, CDR2 YYREEE (reference sequence). CDR3 region: CASSWGGILNQPQHF. As DNA, the CDR3 is TGTGCCAGCAGCTGGGGGGGGATACTCAATCAGCCCCAGCATTTT.

CDR3 loop: CASSEGNGNQPQHF. As DNA, the CDR3 is TGTGCCAGCTCAGAGGGCAACGGAAATCAGCCCCAGCATTTT. The chain combines TRBV18 with TRBJ1-5; D not resolved. The CDR3 runs to 14 residues. Germline V gene lookup returns CDR1 KGHSH and CDR2 LQKENI. V was pared by 5 bases and J by 4 bases, with 12 bases between.

The chain carries TRBV7-2 and TRBJ2-5; TRBD2 agrees at 8 bases. Germline V gene data show CDR1 as SGHTA and CDR2 as FQGNSA. V dropped 0 bases and J dropped 7; count of bases not matched to a gene: 4. The CDR3 loop spans 14 amino acids. The CDR3 nucleotides read TGTGCCAGCAGCTTAGCGCGTAGCGGGGCGACCCAGTACTTC. Amino acid sequence: CASSLARSGATQYF.

The rearrangement uses TRBV2 and TRBJ2-1, with D uncertain. CDR1 and CDR2 (germline): SNHLY, FYNNEI. V was cut by 6 bases and J by 8 bases, with 11 bases left in between. The CDR3 totals 12 residues. CDR3 nucleotide sequence: TGTGCCAGCAGGGGTAGTGGAGATGAGCAGTTCTTC. Translation: CASRGSGDEQFF.

The rearrangement uses TRBV7-8 and TRBJ2-3; TRBD2 aligns across 10 bases. V dropped 5 bases and J dropped 1; count of bases not matched to a gene: 6. Germline CDR1 is SGHVS and CDR2 is FQNEAQ. The CDR3 consists of 16 residues. The DNA of the CDR3 is TGTGCCAGCAGCCGTACAGCGGGAGGGCGCACAGATACGCAGTATTTT. The encoded protein is CASSRTAGGRTDTQYF.

The chain joins TRBV2 to TRBJ2-3, with 9 bases that match TRBD2. Germline V gene data show CDR1 as SNHLY and CDR2 as FYNNEI. The CDR3 totals 14 residues. The V and J ends lost 6 bases and 4 bases, in that order; junction bases with no gene match: 5. CDR3: CASSPGLAPDTQYF. As DNA, the CDR3 is TGTGCCAGCAGCCCGGGACTAGCCCCAGATACGCAGTATTTT.

The chain recombines TRBV20-1 with TRBJ2-7; 16 bases are shared with TRBD2. CDR3 size: 16 residues. Trimming removed 3 bases from V and 2 bases from J; junction bases left unmatched: 4. The germline V gene has CDR1 DFQATT and CDR2 SNEGSKA (reference sequence). DNA for the CDR3: TGCAGTGCTAGTTCCGGGACTAGCGGGAGGGCCTACGAGCAGTACTTC. This translates into CSASSGTSGRAYEQYF.

The chain employs TRBV7-2 and TRBJ2-7; 10 nucleotides agree with TRBD1. The germline V gene has CDR1 SGHTA and CDR2 FQGNSA. V gave up 5 bases and J gave up 4 bases; unmatched junction bases: 11. The CDR3 totals 16 residues. Here the CDR3 DNA reads TGTGCCAGCAGCCTCCAAGCCGGGACAGGGGTGTACGAGCAGTACTTC. Its protein is CASSLQAGTGVYEQYF.

The table lists this clone with a count of one. This chain links TRBV14 with TRBJ2-1, with D unresolved. This CDR3 region has 11 residues. CDR1 is SGHDN and CDR2 is FVKESK in the germline V gene. V was pared by 4 bases and J by 9 bases, with 7 bases between. The DNA for the CDR3 is TGTGCCAGCAGCCGCGCCCGTGAGCAGTTCTTC. Its translation: CASSRAREQFF.